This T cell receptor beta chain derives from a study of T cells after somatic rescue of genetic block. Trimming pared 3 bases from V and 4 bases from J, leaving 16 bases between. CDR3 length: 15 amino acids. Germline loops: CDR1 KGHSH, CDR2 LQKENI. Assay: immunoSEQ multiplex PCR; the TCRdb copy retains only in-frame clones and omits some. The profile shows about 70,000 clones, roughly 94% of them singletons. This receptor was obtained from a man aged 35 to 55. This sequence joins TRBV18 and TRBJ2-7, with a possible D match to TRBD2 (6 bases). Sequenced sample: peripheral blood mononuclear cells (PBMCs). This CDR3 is CASSPRGRETYEQYF. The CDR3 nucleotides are TGTGCCAGCTCACCCAGAGGACGGGAGACTTACGAGCAGTACTTC.